This entry lists 30 T cell receptor beta chains sequenced from one sample in a study of cytomegalovirus exposure and HLA in healthy donors. Here immunoSEQ multiplex PCR was the method, and the copy in TCRdb shows in-frame clones only, minus some. The sample has around 250,000 clones, 90% seen once. What was sequenced was PBMCs. These receptor sequences come from a woman younger than 35 in good health and CMV-seronegative.

The chain employs TRBV27 and TRBJ1-1; 7 nucleotides agree with TRBD1. With V trimmed by 5 bases and J by 3 bases, 6 bases remained unmatched. The CDR3 sequence is 14 residues long. Germline V gives CDR1 MNHEY, CDR2 SMNVEV (reference sequence). In DNA form, the CDR3 reads TGTGCCAGCAGTACTCAGACAGGGTACACTGAAGCTTTCTTT. Amino acid sequence: CASSTQTGYTEAFF.

V usage is TRBV14 and J usage is TRBJ1-2; tentatively, D is TRBD1 (6 bases). V lost 1 base and J lost 2, with 8 bases in between. CDR3 length: 14 residues. In germline, CDR1 is SGHDN, CDR2 FVKESK. DNA for the CDR3: TGTGCCAGCAGCCAAGCCGACAGGAACTATGGCTACACCTTC. Its translation is CASSQADRNYGYTF.

The chain recombines TRBV28 with TRBJ1-5, with 9 bases matching TRBD1. Per germline, CDR1 MDHEN and CDR2 SYDVKM. With 6 bases clipped from V and 5 bases from J, the junction kept 8 bases outside the gene matches. This CDR3 is built from 15 residues. DNA of the CDR3: TGTGCCAGCAGACCTGCCAGGACAGGGGATCAGCCCCAGCATTTT. Protein: CASRPARTGDQPQHF. Full variable domain (remainder filled in from reference TRBV28 and TRBJ1-5): DVKVTQSSRYLVKRTGEKVFLECVQDMDHENMFWYRQDPGLGLRLIYFSYDVKMKEKGDIPEGYSVSREKKERFSLILESASTNQTSMYLCASRPARTGDQPQHFGDGTRLSIL.

The chain couples TRBV19 to TRBJ1-2; D unresolved. V lost 7 bases to trimming and J lost 4 bases, with 19 bases between them. In germline, CDR1 is LNHDA, CDR2 SQIVND (reference sequence). The CDR3 totals 15 residues. The CDR3 nucleotides are TGTGCCAGTAACCCGGGGAGTCCCTTGGCCTATGGCTACACCTTC. Protein: CASNPGSPLAYGYTF.

This rearrangement joins TRBV11-3 to TRBJ1-1, with 7 bases that match TRBD1. The junction had 9 bases not matched to a gene; V was cut back by 5 bases and J by 0 bases. From germline, CDR1 is SGHNT and CDR2 YENEEA. The CDR3 is 16 amino acids. The CDR3 region is CASSARTGALNTEAFF. In nucleotides, the CDR3 is TGTGCCAGCAGCGCCAGGACAGGAGCCCTGAACACTGAAGCTTTCTTT.

This clone was observed a few times. The chain joins TRBV7-9 to TRBJ2-2, with D maybe TRBD1 (6 bases). Between the trimmed V and J ends, which lost 6 bases and 0 bases, there was a span of 11 bases. The CDR3 spans 15 residues. Germline V lookup: CDR1 SEHNR, CDR2 FQNEAQ (reference sequence). Written as DNA, the CDR3 is TGTGCCAGCAGTAAGGACAGTCCGAACACCGGGGAGCTGTTTTTT. Protein product: CASSKDSPNTGELFF.

The chain employs TRBV9 and TRBJ1-4; no clear D. Germline CDR1 and CDR2: SGDLS and YYNGEE. This CDR3 region has 14 residues. The V gene lost 3 bases and the J gene lost 0 bases, with 6 bases spanning the gap. The CDR3 region has the DNA TGTGCCAGCAGCGACACCCCAACTAATGAAAAACTGTTTTTT. This translates into CASSDTPTNEKLFF.

CDR3 residues: CASSLKDPRAGEQFF. CDR3 DNA: TGTGCCAGCAGCTTAAAGGACCCGAGGGCTGGTGAGCAGTTCTTC. The chain recombines TRBV7-3 with TRBJ2-1, with D possibly matching TRBD2 (5 bases). The V end was cut by 1 base, the J end by 9 bases, with 16 bases between. There are 15 residues in the CDR3. Germline values: CDR1 SGHTA, CDR2 FQGTGA.

J is TRBJ1-3 and V is TRBV12-5; D gene unclear. The CDR3 spans 14 residues. Trimming took off 7 bases at V and 7 bases at J, with 17 bases between the two ends. CDR1 and CDR2 (germline): LGHNT, FRNRAP. CDR3 bases: TGTGCTAGTGCCTACCGGCCCCAGACTAACACCATATATTTT. Its translation: CASAYRPQTNTIYF.

CDR3 protein: CASRYELDSRGENTQYF. CDR3 DNA: TGCGCCAGCAGATACGAACTAGATTCCCGGGGGGAAAATACGCAGTATTTT. The gene calls are TRBV5-1 and TRBJ2-3; 7 nucleotides match TRBD2. This CDR3 region has 17 residues. V lost 5 bases, J lost 7 bases, and 19 bases stayed unmatched. CDR1 SGHRS and CDR2 YFSETQ come from the germline V gene.

This clone showed up just a few times. The J gene is TRBJ1-6, the V gene TRBV5-1, with 8 nucleotides matching TRBD1. V shed 0 bases and J 9 bases; nucleotides not matched to a gene: 5. The CDR3 covers 15 residues. Germline lookup yields CDR1 SGHRS and CDR2 YFSETQ. CDR3 DNA sequence: TGCGCCAGCAGCTTGGACCAGGGGGCGCGTTCACCCCTCCACTTT. Its translation is CASSLDQGARSPLHF.

This chain connects TRBV9 to TRBJ2-5; 11 bases match TRBD2. The V gene's germline CDR1 is SGDLS and CDR2 YYNGEE. This CDR3 is built from 15 residues. V lost 3 bases and J lost 3; bases outside the gene matches: 4. The CDR3 bases are TGTGCCAGCAGCGGGTTTAGCGGGGGGGAAGAGACCCAGTACTTC. It specifies CASSGFSGGEETQYF.

This chain uses TRBV5-1 with TRBJ2-2, with 10 bases that match TRBD1. The length of the CDR3 is 15 residues. V dropped 6 bases and J dropped 2; count of bases not matched to a gene: 4. Germline V gives CDR1 SGHRS, CDR2 YFSETQ. CDR3 region: CASNDRGRNTGELFF. In DNA, the CDR3 is TGCGCCAGCAACGACAGGGGGCGAAACACCGGGGAGCTGTTTTTT.

This clone appeared a single time. The chain couples TRBV7-6 to TRBJ1-2; a weak D match, TRBD1 (6 bases). Germline V gene sequence: CDR1 SGHVS, CDR2 FNYEAQ. V gave up 5 bases and J gave up 6 bases, with 19 bases separating them. This CDR3 is 15 amino acids long. For the CDR3, the DNA is TGTGCCAGCAGCCCCTGGGACAAAAGTTACCATGGCTACACCTTC. The encoded protein is CASSPWDKSYHGYTF.

DNA for the CDR3: TGTGCCAGCAGCTCGGGACTAGCGGGGGGCCTGAGCTCCTACAATGAGCAGTTCTTC. Its protein is CASSSGLAGGLSSYNEQFF. The chain combines TRBV5-6 with TRBJ2-1; 15 nucleotides match TRBD2. V shed 3 bases, J shed 0 bases, and the junction held 7 bases outside the gene matches. Germline CDR1 and CDR2: SGHDT and YYEEEE. CDR3 length equals 19 residues.

J is TRBJ2-1 and V is TRBV7-6; 7 nucleotides align to TRBD1. Trimming took 4 bases from V and 10 from J; bases not matched to a gene: 13. The CDR3 has 15 residues. Germline CDR1 reads SGHVS; CDR2 reads FNYEAQ. This chain's CDR3 is CASSSYGTGVREQFF. The CDR3 DNA sequence: TGTGCCAGCAGCTCCTACGGCACAGGGGTCCGGGAGCAGTTCTTC.

This chain uses TRBV5-6 with TRBJ2-7; D is possibly TRBD1 (5 bases). With 0 bases removed from V and 3 bases from J, the gap between germline ends came to 10 bases. The germline V gene has CDR1 SGHDT and CDR2 YYEEEE. The CDR3 length is 14 residues. The DNA for the CDR3 is TGTGCCAGCAGCTTGGAGCAGGGTAACTACGAGCAGTACTTC. The encoded protein is CASSLEQGNYEQYF.

The chain carries TRBV19 and TRBJ1-6, with 7 bases matching TRBD1. The V and J ends lost 4 bases and 10 bases, in that order; junction bases with no gene match: 7. The V gene's germline CDR1 is LNHDA and CDR2 SQIVND (reference sequence). This CDR3 region has 14 residues. Here the CDR3 DNA reads TGTGCCAGTAGTACCCCAGGGGGACCGTCACCCCTCCACTTT. Translating it yields CASSTPGGPSPLHF.

Only one count was recorded for this clone. V and J are TRBV5-4 and TRBJ1-1, with 7 nucleotides matching TRBD1. This CDR3 region has 17 residues. CDR1 SGHNT and CDR2 YYREEE come from the germline V gene (reference sequence). V shed 2 bases, J shed 0 bases, and the junction held 10 bases outside the gene matches. CDR3 DNA sequence: TGTGCCAGCAGCTTTCAGAGGGACAGCCATATGAACACTGAAGCTTTCTTT. It specifies CASSFQRDSHMNTEAFF.

This chain uses TRBV7-9 with TRBJ2-7; 8 bases fit TRBD1. CDR3 length equals 12 residues. CDR1 and CDR2 from the germline V gene are SEHNR and FQNEAQ (reference sequence). V shed 5 bases, J shed 7 bases, and the junction held 4 bases outside the gene matches. The CDR3 loop reads CASSPTGVEQYV. CDR3 in DNA: TGTGCCAGCAGCCCGACAGGGGTAGAGCAGTACGTC.

V and J are TRBV25-1 and TRBJ2-2, with 8 bases identical to TRBD2. J was trimmed by 1 base and V by 3 bases; bases with no gene match: 4. Germline assignment: CDR1 MGHDK and CDR2 SYGVNS. CDR3 size: 16 residues. CDR3 in amino acids: CASSDDGRGNTGELFF. CDR3 in DNA: TGTGCCAGCAGTGACGACGGGAGGGGGAACACCGGGGAGCTGTTTTTT.

The rearrangement joins TRBV7-2 to TRBJ1-2; D remains unclear. The CDR3 runs 15 residues. Germline V gene data show CDR1 as SGHTA and CDR2 as FQGNSA. V was cut by 0 bases and J by 4 bases, with 12 bases left in between. The CDR3 loop reads CASSLAAGSTYGYTF. In DNA, the CDR3 is TGTGCCAGCAGCTTAGCCGCAGGCTCTACCTATGGCTACACCTTC.

This sequence joins TRBV5-1 and TRBJ2-5; 15 nucleotides match TRBD2. The CDR3 is 17 residues long. Germline loops: CDR1 SGHRS, CDR2 YFSETQ. V lost 4 bases, J lost 5 bases, and 9 bases stayed unmatched. CDR3 sequence reads: CASSTRTSGGARETQYF. CDR3 nucleotide sequence: TGCGCCAGCAGCACCCGGACTAGCGGGGGGGCCCGTGAGACCCAGTACTTC.

The J gene is TRBJ2-1, the V gene TRBV6-6; a possible D gene is TRBD2 (5 bases). Germline V gives CDR1 MNHNY, CDR2 SVGAGI (reference sequence). The CDR3 has 14 residues. Trimming pared 0 bases from V and 8 bases from J, leaving 11 bases between. The CDR3 coding sequence is TGTGCCAGCAGTTACTCGAAGGGAGTCGATGAGCAGTTCTTC. Protein: CASSYSKGVDEQFF.

The V gene is TRBV2, the J gene TRBJ2-3, with a tentative D call TRBD2 (5 bases). The CDR3 has 13 amino acids. Germline CDR1 reads SNHLY; CDR2 reads FYNNEI. Trimming cost V 6 bases and J 0 bases, with 7 bases left between them. CDR3 in amino acids: CASRAGSTDTQYF. CDR3 nucleotides: TGTGCCAGCAGGGCGGGTAGCACAGATACGCAGTATTTT.

The chain has TRBV19 and TRBJ2-1, with TRBD1 matching over 7 bases. CDR1 is LNHDA, CDR2 SQIVND, per germline (reference sequence). This CDR3 comprises 13 residues. Germline trimming cut 8 bases from V and 4 bases from J; bases unmatched to any gene: 5. The chain's CDR3 is CASAGTAYNEQFF. DNA for the CDR3: TGTGCCAGTGCCGGGACAGCTTACAATGAGCAGTTCTTC.

As for this clone: An end of the junction differs from the germline gene, which may be a read error. The sample carries other DNA sequences with the same CDR3. This chain joins TRBV27 and TRBJ2-1; possibly TRBD1 for D (5 bases). Germline V lookup: CDR1 MNHEY, CDR2 SMNVEV (reference sequence). This CDR3 has 15 amino acids. CDR3 sequence: CASSLWAGLDNEQFF. CDR3 DNA sequence: TGTGCCAGTAGTTTGTGGGCAGGGTTGGACAATGAGCAGTTCTTC.

The V call is TRBV6-6, the J call TRBJ1-5; 8 nucleotides line up with TRBD1. CDR3 length equals 15 residues. The V segment lost 7 bases and the J segment 7 bases; nucleotides outside the gene matches: 12. CDR1 is MNHNY and CDR2 is SVGAGI in the germline V gene (reference sequence). CDR3 loop: CASNHGAGGRQPQHF. The CDR3 bases are TGTGCCAGCAACCACGGGGCAGGGGGCCGGCAGCCCCAGCATTTT.

The rearrangement joins TRBV10-3 to TRBJ1-3, with 8 nucleotides matching TRBD1. Germline-derived CDR1 and CDR2 are ENHRY and SYGVKD. Trimming cost V 5 bases and J 2 bases; bases outside gene matches: 2. This CDR3 has 14 amino acids. The CDR3 region is CAISQTGAGNTIYF. The CDR3 coding sequence is TGTGCCATCAGTCAGACAGGGGCTGGAAACACCATATATTTT.

CDR3 DNA sequence: TGTGCCTGGAGTGTTAAAGGGGACACCATATATTTT. It is translated as CAWSVKGDTIYF. The chain recombines TRBV30 with TRBJ1-3; D possibly corresponds to TRBD1 (5 bases). This CDR3 spans 12 amino acids. Trimming took 0 bases from V and 8 from J, leaving 8 bases between them. Germline lookup yields CDR1 GTSNPN and CDR2 SVGIG (reference sequence).